The 18 T cell receptor beta chains reported below all come from one sample, sequenced in a study of OX40 agonist ivuxolimab in advanced cancers. Measured with immunoSEQ multiplex PCR; TCRdb has only the in-frame clones, and not every one. The sample carries 80,000 to 100,000 clones, around 90% recorded once. Here the sequenced sample was CD4+ or CD8+ T cells sorted from blood, taken in a trial of the OX40 agonist ivuxolimab. The receptor set was obtained from an adult with an advanced solid tumor such as melanoma, head and neck, liver or kidney cancer.

The chain uses TRBV10-2 and TRBJ1-5, with D unclear. The germline CDR1 and CDR2 sequences are WSHSY and SAAADI. V was trimmed by 7 bases and J by 7 bases, leaving 14 bases between them. The CDR3 is 13 residues long. This CDR3 is CASKPQEGQPQHF. The DNA of the CDR3 is TGCGCCAGCAAGCCCCAGGAGGGCCAGCCCCAGCATTTT.

This clone was detected only once. The genes are TRBV5-5 and TRBJ2-3; the D is unclear. The CDR3 is made up of 14 amino acids. Germline CDR1 is SGHKS and CDR2 is YYEKEE (reference sequence). Trimming shortened V by 4 bases and J by 2 bases, and 11 bases separated the two germline ends. The CDR3 spells CASSRPATTDTQYF. CDR3 DNA: TGTGCCAGCAGCCGACCGGCGACCACAGATACGCAGTATTTT.

This CDR3 reads CSVRSGTNTGELFF. DNA for the CDR3: TGCAGCGTTCGGAGCGGAACGAACACCGGGGAGCTGTTTTTT. V and J are TRBV29-1 and TRBJ2-2; possible D gene TRBD2, 5 bases. V lost 5 bases and J 0 bases, leaving 10 bases between the germline ends. Germline CDR1 and CDR2: SQVTM and ANQGSEA. The CDR3 sequence is 14 residues long.

The gene calls are TRBV5-1 and TRBJ1-2; 12 nucleotides align to TRBD1. The germline gives CDR1 SGHRS, CDR2 YFSETQ. This CDR3 is built from 14 residues. With 4 bases clipped from V and 6 bases from J, the junction kept 4 bases outside the gene matches. CDR3 region: CASSLGQGAHGYTF. CDR3 DNA sequence: TGCGCCAGCAGCCTGGGACAGGGGGCGCATGGCTACACCTTC. The full variable domain, with the rest looked up from reference TRBV5-1 and TRBJ1-2, is KAGVTQTPRYLIKTRGQQVTLSCSPISGHRSVSWYQQTPGQGLQFLFEYFSETQRNKGNFPGRFSGRQFSNSRSEMNVSTLELGDSALYLCASSLGQGAHGYTFGSGTRLTVV.

This chain connects TRBV2 to TRBJ1-5, with D tentatively TRBD1 (6 bases). The CDR3 is 15 amino acids. V was pared by 6 bases and J by 2 bases, with 14 bases between. CDR1 and CDR2 (germline): SNHLY, FYNNEI. The CDR3 DNA reads TGTGCCAGCAGGTTACAGGGAATAGGCAATCAGCCCCAGCATTTT. This translates into CASRLQGIGNQPQHF.

This chain joins TRBV19 and TRBJ1-5; D is perhaps TRBD1 (5 bases). V was trimmed by 0 bases and J by 0 bases, leaving 12 bases between them. This CDR3 has 17 amino acids. Germline assignment: CDR1 LNHDA and CDR2 SQIVND (reference sequence). CDR3 loop: CASSIDGGGPSNQPQHF. The CDR3 nucleotides read TGTGCCAGTAGTATAGATGGCGGGGGTCCTAGCAATCAGCCCCAGCATTTT. The variable domain in full, with the rest retrieved from reference TRBV19 and TRBJ1-5, is DGGITQSPKYLFRKEGQNVTLSCEQNLNHDAMYWYRQDPGQGLRLIYYSQIVNDFQKGDIAEGYSVSREKKESFPLTVTSAQKNPTAFYLCASSIDGGGPSNQPQHFGDGTRLSIL.

This chain's CDR3 is CASSESRVMVEQYF. The DNA of the CDR3 is TGTGCCAGCAGTGAATCCAGGGTAATGGTCGAGCAGTACTTC. The chain recombines TRBV2 with TRBJ2-7; TRBD1 might be the D (5 bases). V lost 2 bases to trimming and J lost 6 bases, with 14 bases between them. CDR1 is SNHLY and CDR2 is FYNNEI in the germline V gene. The length of the CDR3 is 14 residues. Filled out from reference TRBV2 and TRBJ2-7, the complete variable domain reads EPEVTQTPSHQVTQMGQEVILRCVPISNHLYFYWYRQILGQKVEFLVSFYNNEISEKSEIFDDQFSVERPDGSNFTLKIRSTKLEDSAMYFCASSESRVMVEQYFGPGTRLTVT.

The chain has TRBV4-1 and TRBJ2-2; 7 nucleotides agree with TRBD2. With 1 base clipped from V and 5 bases from J, the junction kept 19 bases outside the gene matches. Per the germline V gene, CDR1 is MGHRA and CDR2 is YSYEKL. This CDR3 region has 20 residues. The CDR3 reads CASSQVGQGGIAGRTGELFF. CDR3 nucleotides: TGCGCCAGCAGCCAAGTTGGCCAGGGAGGGATCGCGGGACGGACCGGGGAGCTGTTTTTT.

This rearrangement joins TRBV7-9 to TRBJ2-1; 11 nucleotides agree with TRBD2. The CDR3 has 16 residues. With V trimmed by 5 bases and J by 2 bases, 5 bases remained unmatched. Germline V gene lookup returns CDR1 SEHNR and CDR2 FQNEAQ (reference sequence). CDR3 residues: CASSQGLAATYNEQFF. The DNA of the CDR3 is TGTGCCAGCAGCCAGGGACTAGCGGCTACCTACAATGAGCAGTTCTTC.

The V gene is TRBV7-9, the J gene TRBJ2-6, with 7 bases aligning to TRBD1. With V trimmed by 5 bases and J by 0 bases, 10 bases remained unmatched. CDR3 length equals 18 residues. The V gene's germline CDR1 is SEHNR and CDR2 FQNEAQ (reference sequence). The CDR3 DNA sequence: TGTGCCAGCAGCGCGCCGGGACAGCGTGCCTCTGGGGCCAACGTCCTGACTTTC. The encoded protein is CASSAPGQRASGANVLTF.

V usage is TRBV10-3 and J usage is TRBJ2-7, with TRBD1 matching over 9 bases. The V segment lost 6 bases and the J segment 7 bases; nucleotides outside the gene matches: 7. The germline gives CDR1 ENHRY, CDR2 SYGVKD. The CDR3 covers 13 residues. The CDR3 DNA reads as TGTGCCATCAGGGGGACAGGGCCCCTGGAGCAGTACTTC. It is translated as CAIRGTGPLEQYF.

The chain employs TRBV5-1 and TRBJ2-3; D gene uncertain. V dropped 1 base and J dropped 1 base, with 10 bases sitting between them. Germline V gene data show CDR1 as SGHRS and CDR2 as YFSETQ. There are 15 residues in the CDR3. The CDR3 reads CASSLRRIRTDTQYF. CDR3 coding DNA: TGCGCCAGCAGCTTGCGCAGGATCCGCACAGATACGCAGTATTTT.

The rearrangement uses TRBV5-1 and TRBJ1-1; 10 nucleotides line up with TRBD1. V lost 4 bases, J lost 0 bases, and 6 bases stayed unmatched. Per the germline V gene, CDR1 is SGHRS and CDR2 is YFSETQ. CDR3 length: 16 residues. The CDR3 bases are TGCGCCAGCAGCCGGAAGACAGGGGGCTTGAACACTGAAGCTTTCTTT. This sequence encodes CASSRKTGGLNTEAFF.

Of note for this clone: The same CDR3 is also encoded by other DNA sequences in this sample. The DNA for the CDR3 is TGTGCCAGCAGCTTAGACGGGAATCAGCCCCAGCATTTT. Translating it yields CASSLDGNQPQHF. The chain combines TRBV7-3 with TRBJ1-5; D gene uncertain. The CDR3 covers 13 residues. Between the trimmed V and J ends, which lost 2 bases and 4 bases, there was a span of 6 bases. Germline values: CDR1 SGHTA, CDR2 FQGTGA.

The chain has TRBV7-6 and TRBJ2-3; D unresolved. The CDR3 is 12 residues long. With 5 bases removed from V and 2 bases from J, the gap between germline ends came to 5 bases. Germline V gene sequence: CDR1 SGHVS, CDR2 FNYEAQ. The CDR3 region is CASSHNTDTQYF. The CDR3 coding sequence is TGTGCCAGCAGCCATAACACAGATACGCAGTATTTT.

This chain uses TRBV20-1 with TRBJ2-1; D not certain. Germline-derived CDR1 and CDR2 are DFQATT and SNEGSKA (reference sequence). V lost 6 bases, J lost 7 bases, and 7 bases lay in between. The CDR3 runs to 10 residues. CDR3 DNA: TGCAGTGCCAGAACAAATGAGCAGTTCTTC. It translates to CSARTNEQFF.

The chain has TRBV2 and TRBJ1-3; the D is unclear. The length of the CDR3 is 14 residues. The V end lost 4 bases, the J end lost 1 base, and 8 bases lay between the germline ends. CDR1 and CDR2 (germline): SNHLY, FYNNEI. The CDR3 DNA is TGTGCCAGCAGTGTCGAGGGTTCTGGAAACACCATATATTTT. This sequence encodes CASSVEGSGNTIYF.

The rearrangement links TRBV2 to TRBJ2-5; TRBD1 or TRBD2 may be the D gene (6 bases each). The CDR3 has 13 amino acids. CDR1 and CDR2 (germline): SNHLY, FYNNEI. Trimming shortened V by 8 bases and J by 5 bases, and 15 bases separated the two germline ends. CDR3: CASGLGGLETQYF. The DNA of the CDR3 is TGTGCCAGCGGGTTGGGGGGCCTGGAGACCCAGTACTTC. The variable domain in full, with the rest retrieved from reference TRBV2 and TRBJ2-5, is EPEVTQTPSHQVTQMGQEVILRCVPISNHLYFYWYRQILGQKVEFLVSFYNNEISEKSEIFDDQFSVERPDGSNFTLKIRSTKLEDSAMYFCASGLGGLETQYFGPGTRLLVL.